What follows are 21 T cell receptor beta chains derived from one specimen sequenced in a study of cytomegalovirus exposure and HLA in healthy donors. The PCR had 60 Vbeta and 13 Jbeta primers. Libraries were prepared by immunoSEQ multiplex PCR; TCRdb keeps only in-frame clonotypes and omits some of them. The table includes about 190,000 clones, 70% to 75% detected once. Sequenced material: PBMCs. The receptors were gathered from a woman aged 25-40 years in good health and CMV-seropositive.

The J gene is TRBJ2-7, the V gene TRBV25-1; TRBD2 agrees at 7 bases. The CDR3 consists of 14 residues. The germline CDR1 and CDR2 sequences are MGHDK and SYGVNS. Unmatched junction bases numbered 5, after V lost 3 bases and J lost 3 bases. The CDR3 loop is CASSDDPSGYEQYF. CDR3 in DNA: TGTGCCAGCAGTGATGACCCTAGCGGCTACGAGCAGTACTTC.

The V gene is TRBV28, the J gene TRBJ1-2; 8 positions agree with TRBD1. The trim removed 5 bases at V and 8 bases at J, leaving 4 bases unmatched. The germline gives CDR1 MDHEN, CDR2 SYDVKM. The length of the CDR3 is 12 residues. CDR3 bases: TGTGCCAGCAGTCTACAGGGGGTCGGCTACACCTTC. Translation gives CASSLQGVGYTF.

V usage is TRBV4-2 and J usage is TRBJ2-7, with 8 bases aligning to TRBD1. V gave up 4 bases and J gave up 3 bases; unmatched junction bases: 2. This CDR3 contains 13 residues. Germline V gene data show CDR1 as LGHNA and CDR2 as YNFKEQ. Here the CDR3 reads CASSRDRNYEQYF. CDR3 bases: TGTGCCAGCAGCCGGGACAGGAACTACGAGCAGTACTTC.

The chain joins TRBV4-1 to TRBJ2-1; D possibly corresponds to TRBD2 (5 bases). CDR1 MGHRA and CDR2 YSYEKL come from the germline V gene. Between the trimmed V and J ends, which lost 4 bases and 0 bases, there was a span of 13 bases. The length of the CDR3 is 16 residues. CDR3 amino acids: CASSRPAESSYNEQFF. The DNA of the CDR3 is TGCGCCAGCAGCCGGCCAGCGGAGAGCTCCTACAATGAGCAGTTCTTC.

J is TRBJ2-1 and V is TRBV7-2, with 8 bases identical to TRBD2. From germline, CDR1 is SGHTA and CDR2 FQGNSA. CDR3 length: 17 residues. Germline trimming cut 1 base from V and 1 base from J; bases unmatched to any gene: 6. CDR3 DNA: TGTGCCAGCAGCTTAGGGAGCGGGAGAGTATCCTACAATGAGCAGTTCTTC. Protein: CASSLGSGRVSYNEQFF. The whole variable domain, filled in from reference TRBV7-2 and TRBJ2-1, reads GAGVSQSPSNKVTEKGKDVELRCDPISGHTALYWYRQSLGQGLEFLIYFQGNSAPDKSGLPSDRFSAERTGGSVSTLTIQRTQQEDSAVYLCASSLGSGRVSYNEQFFGPGTRLTVL.

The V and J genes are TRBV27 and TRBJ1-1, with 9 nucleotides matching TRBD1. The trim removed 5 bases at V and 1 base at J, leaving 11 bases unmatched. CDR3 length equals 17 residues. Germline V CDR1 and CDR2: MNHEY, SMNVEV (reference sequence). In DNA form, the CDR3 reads TGTGCCAGCAGTCAACAGGGGGCGTTGGGCGGGAACACTGAAGCTTTCTTT. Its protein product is CASSQQGALGGNTEAFF.

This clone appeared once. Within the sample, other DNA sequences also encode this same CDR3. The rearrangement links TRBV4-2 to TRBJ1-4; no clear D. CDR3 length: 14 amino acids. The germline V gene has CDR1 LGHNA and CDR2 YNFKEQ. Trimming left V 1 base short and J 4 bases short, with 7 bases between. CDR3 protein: CASSQGRLNEKLFF. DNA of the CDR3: TGTGCCAGCAGCCAAGGGCGGCTTAATGAAAAACTGTTTTTT.

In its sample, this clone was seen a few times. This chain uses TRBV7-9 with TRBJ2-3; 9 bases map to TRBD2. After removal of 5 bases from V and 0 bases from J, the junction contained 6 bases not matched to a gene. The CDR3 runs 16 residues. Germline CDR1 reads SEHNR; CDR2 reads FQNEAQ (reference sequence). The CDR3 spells CASSISGSASTDTQYF. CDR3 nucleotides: TGTGCCAGCAGCATTAGCGGGAGTGCTAGCACAGATACGCAGTATTTT.

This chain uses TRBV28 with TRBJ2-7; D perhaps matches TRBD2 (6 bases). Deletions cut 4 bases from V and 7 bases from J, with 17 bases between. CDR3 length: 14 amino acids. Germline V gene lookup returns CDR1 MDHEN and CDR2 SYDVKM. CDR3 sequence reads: CASSSGTGPREQYF. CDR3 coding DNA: TGTGCCAGCAGTTCCGGGACTGGACCTAGGGAGCAGTACTTC.

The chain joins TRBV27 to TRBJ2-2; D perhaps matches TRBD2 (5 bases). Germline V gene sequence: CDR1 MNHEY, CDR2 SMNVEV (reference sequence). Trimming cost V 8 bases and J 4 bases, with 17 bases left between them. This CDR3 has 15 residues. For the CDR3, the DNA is TGTGCCAGCCGCAGGAGCGGTAGTCTCACCGGGGAGCTGTTTTTT. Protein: CASRRSGSLTGELFF.

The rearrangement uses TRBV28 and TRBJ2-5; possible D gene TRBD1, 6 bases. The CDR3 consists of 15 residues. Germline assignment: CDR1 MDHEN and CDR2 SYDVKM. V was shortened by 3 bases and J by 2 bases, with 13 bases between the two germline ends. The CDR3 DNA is TGTGCCAGCAGTTTGGAGGACAGTAGGCAAGAGACCCAGTACTTC. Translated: CASSLEDSRQETQYF. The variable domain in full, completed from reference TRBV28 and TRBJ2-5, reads DVKVTQSSRYLVKRTGEKVFLECVQDMDHENMFWYRQDPGLGLRLIYFSYDVKMKEKGDIPEGYSVSREKKERFSLILESASTNQTSMYLCASSLEDSRQETQYFGPGTRLLVL.

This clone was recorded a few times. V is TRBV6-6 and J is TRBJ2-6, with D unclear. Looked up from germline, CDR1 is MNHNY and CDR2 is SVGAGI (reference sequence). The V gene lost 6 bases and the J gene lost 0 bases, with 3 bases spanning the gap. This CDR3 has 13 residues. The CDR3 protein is CASRASGANVLTF. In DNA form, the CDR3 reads TGTGCCAGCAGGGCCTCTGGGGCCAACGTCCTGACTTTC.

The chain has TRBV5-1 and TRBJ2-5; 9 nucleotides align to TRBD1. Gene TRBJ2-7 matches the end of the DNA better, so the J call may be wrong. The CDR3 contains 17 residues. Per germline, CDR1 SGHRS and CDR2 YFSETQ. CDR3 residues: CASSLRDWTGVTYEQYF. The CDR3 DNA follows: TGCGCCAGCAGCTTGCGTGACTGGACAGGGGTAACCTACGAGCAGTACTTC.

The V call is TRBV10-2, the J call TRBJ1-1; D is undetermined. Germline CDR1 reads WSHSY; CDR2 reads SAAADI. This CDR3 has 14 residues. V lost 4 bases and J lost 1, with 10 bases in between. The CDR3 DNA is TGCGCCAGCAGTGGCTGGGGAGGGAACACTGAAGCTTTCTTT. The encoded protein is CASSGWGGNTEAFF.

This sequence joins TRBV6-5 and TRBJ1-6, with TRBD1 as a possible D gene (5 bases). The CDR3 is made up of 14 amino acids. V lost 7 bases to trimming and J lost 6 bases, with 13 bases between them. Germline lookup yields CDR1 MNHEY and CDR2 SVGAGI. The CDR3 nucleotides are TGTGCCAGCAACGAAGACAGCCTTAATTCACCCCTCCACTTT. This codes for CASNEDSLNSPLHF.

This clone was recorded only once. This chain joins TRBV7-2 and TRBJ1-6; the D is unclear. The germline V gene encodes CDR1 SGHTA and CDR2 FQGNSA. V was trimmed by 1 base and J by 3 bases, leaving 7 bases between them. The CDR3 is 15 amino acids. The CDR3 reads CASSLGGNYNSPLHF. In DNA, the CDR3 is TGTGCCAGCAGCTTAGGAGGGAACTATAATTCACCCCTCCACTTT.

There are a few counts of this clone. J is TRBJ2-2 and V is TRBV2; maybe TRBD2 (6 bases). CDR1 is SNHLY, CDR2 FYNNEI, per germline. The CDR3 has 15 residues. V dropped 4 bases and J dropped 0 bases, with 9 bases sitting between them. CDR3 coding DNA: TGTGCCAGCAGTGCGGGACTCACGAACACCGGGGAGCTGTTTTTT. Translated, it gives CASSAGLTNTGELFF.

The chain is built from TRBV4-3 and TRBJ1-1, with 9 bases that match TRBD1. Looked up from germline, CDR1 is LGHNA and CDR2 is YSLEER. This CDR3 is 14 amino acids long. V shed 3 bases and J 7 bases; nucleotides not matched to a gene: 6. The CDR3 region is CASSQVGQGIEAFF. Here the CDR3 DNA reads TGCGCCAGCAGCCAGGTGGGACAGGGTATTGAAGCTTTCTTT.

The CDR3 loop is CASSLGLAGEDTQYF. The CDR3 DNA sequence: TGCGCCAGCAGCTTAGGACTAGCGGGAGAGGATACGCAGTATTTT. The chain is built from TRBV5-1 and TRBJ2-3, with 13 bases matching TRBD2. The V gene end was trimmed by 2 bases and the J gene end by 6 bases; junction bases not matched to a gene: 3. The CDR3 spans 15 residues. CDR1 is SGHRS, CDR2 YFSETQ, per germline.

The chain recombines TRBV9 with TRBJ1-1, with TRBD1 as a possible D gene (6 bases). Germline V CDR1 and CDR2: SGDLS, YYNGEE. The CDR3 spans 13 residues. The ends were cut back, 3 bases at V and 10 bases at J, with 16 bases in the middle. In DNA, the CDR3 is TGTGCCAGCAGCGAGAGAGGGGGTAATCGAGCTTTCTTT. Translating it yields CASSERGGNRAFF.

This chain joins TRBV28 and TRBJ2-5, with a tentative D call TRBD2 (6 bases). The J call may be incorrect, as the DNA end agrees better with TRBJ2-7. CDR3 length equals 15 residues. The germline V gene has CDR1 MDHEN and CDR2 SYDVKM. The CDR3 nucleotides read TGTGCCAGCAGTAGTTTTCGGGAGCCAGTCTACGAGCAGTACTTC. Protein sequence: CASSSFREPVYEQYF.